These 23 T cell receptor delta chains originate from one sample sequenced in a study of γδ T cells in repeated Plasmodium falciparum infection. TCRdb reran clone calling via CATT on the multiplex PCR reads. This sample yields around 46,000 delta-chain clones, of which more than 1.5% are seen a single time; 24% belongs to the top ten. Vgamma9/Vdelta2+ and Vdelta2-negative gammadelta T cells were flow-sorted from PBMC for bulk sequencing. The specimen was gamma-delta T cells from blood. These receptors were obtained from a pool of human donors (malaria-infected and uninfected, not separated).

This clone was observed a few times. A read error is the likely source, as a far larger clone sits one nucleotide away. The sample has other DNA sequences that encode this CDR3 too. This chain links TRDV2 with TRDJ1; D unresolved. TCRdb supplies no J gene; here it was assigned by aligning the nucleotide sequence to germline. From germline, CDR1 is GEAIGNYY and CDR2 EKD. Trimming left V 2 bases short and J 1 base short, with 13 bases between. This CDR3 has 15 residues. The CDR3 loop reads CACDMVGESTDKLIF. The CDR3 bases are TGTGCCTGTGACATGGTGGGAGAGAGCACCGATAAACTCATCTTT.

This clone was recorded at least ten times. TCRdb's entry gives the protein of a much larger clone, which mismatches this DNA's translation at residue 14, likely from a read error; the protein reported here is translated from the DNA. The rearrangement links TRAV38-2/DV8 to TRDJ1, with D perhaps matching TRDD3 (6 bases). In the absence of a J gene in TCRdb, the DNA was matched to germline to assign it here. This CDR3 has 19 amino acids. Trimming stripped 1 base from V and 4 bases from J, with 26 bases between. The V gene's germline CDR1 is TSESDYY and CDR2 QEAYKQQN. The DNA for the CDR3 is TGTGCTTATAGGAGCCAAACCTGGGGACTGCTACCGTACATCGATAAACTCATCTTT. This codes for CAYRSQTWGLLPYIDKLIF.

Many counts were recorded for this clone. This probably arose from a read error, given a far larger clone one base away. The sample holds other DNA sequences that translate to the same CDR3. V gene TRDV3 combines with J gene TRDJ1, with TRDD3 matching 13 bases. TCRdb gives no J gene; it was assigned here by matching the DNA to germline. Germline assignment: CDR1 TVYSNPD and CDR2 GDNSRS (reference sequence). This CDR3 region has 18 residues. Trimming took 0 bases from V and 2 from J; bases not matched to a gene: 12. As DNA, the CDR3 is TGTGCCTTTAGACTCCACTGGGGGATACGGGAGTATACCGATAAACTCATCTTT. Its protein product is CAFRLHWGIREYTDKLIF. Drawing the rest from reference TRDV3 and TRDJ1, the complete variable domain is CDKVTQSSPDQTVASGSEVVLLCTYDTVYSNPDLFWYRIRPDYSFQFVFYGDNSRSEGADFTQGRFSVKHILTQKAFHLVISPVRTEDSATYYCAFRLHWGIREYTDKLIFGKGTRVTVEP.

As for this clone: TCRdb shows a much larger clone's protein in place of this DNA's translation, and the two differ at residue 14, likely through a read error; the protein shown is translated from the DNA. The chain recombines TRDV1 with TRDJ1; TRDD2 aligns across 8 bases. TCRdb lists no J gene, so it was determined here by aligning the DNA to germline. J was trimmed by 3 bases and V by 0 bases; bases with no gene match: 27. The CDR3 runs 23 residues. Germline V gene lookup returns CDR1 TSWWSYY and CDR2 QGS. The CDR3 region has the DNA TGTGCTCTTGGGGAACTTAATAGGGCCTTCCTAAAACGCAGGGGAGCCCCCTCCGATAAACTCATCTTT. Encoded protein: CALGELNRAFLKRRGAPSDKLIF.

This clone was detected only a few times. The TCRdb protein, from a much larger clone, departs from this DNA's translation at residue 13, likely by read error; the protein shown derives from the DNA. The genes are TRDV3 and TRDJ1; the match to TRDD3 covers 7 bases. TCRdb is silent on the J gene; assignment here came from matching the DNA to germline. V gave up 0 bases and J gave up 2 bases; unmatched junction bases: 24. Germline loops: CDR1 TVYSNPD, CDR2 GDNSRS (reference sequence). CDR3 length: 20 residues. The CDR3 sequence: CAFRDPYYWGIPCWTDKLIF. The CDR3 DNA sequence: TGTGCCTTTAGAGATCCCTATTACTGGGGCATCCCCTGTTGGACCGATAAACTCATCTTT.

This clone was counted between two and nine times. A read error is likely here: a far larger clone is one base away. Different DNA sequences within this sample yield the same CDR3. The gene calls are TRDV1 and TRDJ1; possibly TRDD3 for D (6 bases). Here the J gene came from matching the DNA to germline, since TCRdb omits it. From germline, CDR1 is TSWWSYY and CDR2 QGS. The CDR3 is 13 residues long. CDR3 sequence: CALGLGGGDGLIF. The CDR3 bases are TGCGCTCTTGGGCTTGGCGGTGGGGATGGACTCATCTTT.

This clone occurred many times. It differs at one base from a far larger clone, so likely a read error. Other DNA sequences within the sample encode an identical CDR3. The chain has TRDV1 and TRDJ1; D possibly corresponds to TRDD3 (5 bases). Germline V gene data show CDR1 as TSWWSYY and CDR2 as QGS. CDR3 length: 13 amino acids. DNA of the CDR3: TGTGCCCTTGGGGAACTCTACGTGGGTAAACTCATCTTT. Translation: CALGELYVGKLIF.

Note on this clone: Since a much larger clone is just one base distant, this may be a read error. The chain combines TRAV29/DV5 with TRDJ1, with 9 bases fitting TRDD3. Germline V gene data show CDR1 as NSMFDY and CDR2 as ISSIKDK. This CDR3 comprises 21 residues. Losses at the gene ends were 0 bases for V and 1 base for J; bases not matched to a gene: 22. CDR3 bases: TGTGCAGCAAGCGCGCTCGGGAAGACCTCCCAACTGGGGGACAGCACCGATAAACTCATCTTT. Its translation is CAASALGKTSQLGDSTDKLIF.

This clone was counted ten times or more. Only one base separates this from a far larger clonotype, so it likely reflects a read error. This same CDR3 is encoded by further DNA sequences in the sample. CDR3: CALGDSLLSVLGDTDTDKLIF. For the CDR3, the DNA is TGCGCTCTTGGGGATTCCTTGCTAAGCGTACTGGGGGATACGGACACCGATAAACTCATCTTT. The V and J genes are TRDV1 and TRDJ1, with 13 bases identical to TRDD3. TCRdb is silent on the J gene; assignment here came from matching the DNA to germline. The CDR3 has 21 residues. Germline lookup yields CDR1 TSWWSYY and CDR2 QGS.

Ten or more counts support this clone. TCRdb's entry gives the protein of a much larger clone, which mismatches this DNA's translation at residue 5, likely from a read error; the protein reported here is translated from the DNA. This chain links TRDV2 with TRDJ1; D might be TRDD3 (6 bases). Here the J gene came from matching the DNA to germline, since TCRdb omits it. Germline V gene data show CDR1 as GEAIGNYY and CDR2 as EKD. The V gene lost 1 base and the J gene lost 4 bases, with 15 bases spanning the gap. CDR3 length: 15 amino acids. CDR3: CACDTVGDPGDKLIF. The CDR3 bases are TGTGCCTGTGACACAGTAGGGGATCCGGGCGATAAACTCATCTTT.

This clone was counted many times. For this DNA, TCRdb reports the protein of a much larger clone, which diverges at residue 14, most likely from a read error; the protein presented here is translated directly from the DNA. The CDR3 region has the DNA TGTGCCTGTGACACCGTGGGAACCTTGGGCGATAAACTCACCTTT. It yields the protein CACDTVGTLGDKLTF. No J gene was assigned, while the V gene was called as TRDV2; the table's D call TRDD3 went unverified against the DNA. The germline gives CDR1 GEAIGNYY, CDR2 EKD. This CDR3 comprises 15 residues.

In regard to this clone: The protein TCRdb gives is from a much larger clone and does not agree with this DNA's translation at residues 20 and 24, likely a read error; the protein shown here comes from the DNA. The chain carries TRDV1 and TRDJ1; D perhaps matches TRDD2 (9 bases). Germline lookup yields CDR1 TSWWSYY and CDR2 QGS. The CDR3 has 26 amino acids. This CDR3 is CALGELALSPSYIEGYAKQCTDKPIF. The CDR3 DNA follows: TGTGCTCTTGGGGAACTGGCCCTTTCCCCTTCCTACATCGAGGGATACGCCAAACAGTGCACCGATAAACCCATCTTT.

This clone has ten or more counts. This chain joins TRDV1 and TRDJ1; TRDD2 might be the D (5 bases). The CDR3 is 19 amino acids. CDR1 TSWWSYY and CDR2 QGS come from the germline V gene. V lost 2 bases and J 2 bases, leaving 24 bases between the germline ends. CDR3 nucleotide sequence: TGTGCTCTTGGGGAATCGATGGCTTCCCCCAACCATCGAACCGATAAACTCATCTTT. Translating gives CALGESMASPNHRTDKLIF.

This clone was counted a few times. TCRdb attributes to this sequence the protein of a much larger clone, which differs from the DNA translation at residue 20; a read error is likely, and the protein displayed is translated from the DNA. The V gene is TRDV1, the J gene TRDJ1, with TRDD3 as a possible D gene (10 bases). No J segment appears in TCRdb, so it was assigned here by matching the sequence to germline. The CDR3 sequence is 29 residues long. Germline CDR1 TSWWSYY, CDR2 QGS. With 0 bases removed from V and 0 bases from J, the gap between germline ends came to 50 bases. The CDR3 nucleotides are TGTGCTCTTGGGGAACTCCACTTCCCCTTCCTACAGTTTTTGAGGGGGATACGCACAACTACGGGGTACACCGATAAACTCATCTTT. It encodes CALGELHFPFLQFLRGIRTTTGYTDKLIF.

This clone was seen a handful of times. This likely traces to a read error, being one base from a far larger clone. Additional DNA sequences in this sample encode the identical CDR3. The chain combines TRDV1 with TRDJ1, with 7 bases identical to TRDD2. Because TCRdb records no J gene, it was assigned here through a match of the DNA to germline. The CDR3 consists of 17 residues. In germline, CDR1 is TSWWSYY, CDR2 QGS. With 4 bases clipped from V and 8 bases from J, the junction kept 19 bases outside the gene matches. Here the CDR3 DNA reads TGTGCTCTTGGGGGACCCGTATTTCCTACGAGGATGGTGAAACTCATCTTT. This sequence encodes CALGGPVFPTRMVKLIF.

This clone was counted between two and nine times. This likely traces to a read error, being one base from a far larger clone. The same CDR3 is also encoded by other DNA sequences in this sample. V and J are TRDV1 and TRDJ2; perhaps TRDD3 as D (5 bases). TCRdb records no J gene; here it was assigned by comparing the DNA to germline. Germline CDR1 TSWWSYY, CDR2 QGS. V was cut by 3 bases and J by 0 bases, with 26 bases left in between. This CDR3 has 21 amino acids. The DNA of the CDR3 is TGTGCTCTTGGGGAGCTGACCTTGAAACGGCCACTCTGGGCTTTGACAGCACAACTCTTCTTT. It specifies CALGELTLKRPLWALTAQLFF.

This clone was seen at least ten times. The protein in TCRdb stems from a much larger clone and differs at residue 4 from this DNA's translation, likely a read error; here the protein is translated from the DNA. The V and J genes are TRDV2 and TRDJ1; TRDD3 aligns across 10 bases. The J gene is not listed in TCRdb, so it was assigned here from a DNA match to germline. CDR3 length: 20 residues. The germline V gene encodes CDR1 GEAIGNYY and CDR2 EKD. In nucleotides, the CDR3 is TGTGCCTGTAACACGCATCCCCGAATGCTGGGGGATAGGTACACCGATAAACTCATCTTT. Translation: CACNTHPRMLGDRYTDKLIF.

As concerns this clone: The protein TCRdb lists belongs to a much larger clone and differs from this DNA's translation at residue 5, which points to a read error; the protein shown is made from the DNA. The chain employs TRDV1 and TRDJ1, with 12 bases fitting TRDD3. TCRdb records no J gene; here it was assigned by comparing the DNA to germline. V shed 5 bases, J shed 2 bases, and the junction held 21 bases outside the gene matches. Germline assignment: CDR1 TSWWSYY and CDR2 QGS. This CDR3 is built from 21 residues. DNA for the CDR3: TGTGCTCTTGGGCGTATCCAGCCCTACTGGGGGATACAGGGTATGACCGATAAACTCATCTTT. Encoded protein: CALGRIQPYWGIQGMTDKLIF.

With regard to this clone: Being one base from a much bigger clone, this may be a read error. At the DNA level, this CDR3 is encoded by other sequences in the same sample as well. The chain joins TRDV2 to TRDJ1; 9 bases align to TRDD3. TCRdb offers no J gene call, so here the DNA was matched to germline to obtain one. CDR1 GEAIGNYY and CDR2 EKD come from the germline V gene. The CDR3 covers 13 residues. CDR3 sequence (DNA): TGCGCCTGCTGGGGGATTGGGACCGATAAACTCATCTTT. Translated: CACWGIGTDKLIF.

A note on this clone: A far larger clone differs by one base, so this is likely a read error. Other DNA sequences in the sample encode the same CDR3. The genes are TRDV2 and TRDJ1; D gene uncertain. The J gene was missing in TCRdb and was found by matching the end of the DNA to germline. Germline V gives CDR1 GEAIGNYY, CDR2 EKD. CDR3 length equals 16 residues. CDR3 nucleotides: TGTGCCTGTGACACCGAGGAAGAAGAGGGCACCGACAAACTCATCTTT. This sequence encodes CACDTEEEEGTDKLIF.

This clone has just a few counts. The protein TCRdb lists belongs to a much larger clone and differs from this DNA's translation at residue 13, which points to a read error; the protein shown is made from the DNA. This chain links TRDV2 with TRDJ1; 8 nucleotides agree with TRDD3. TCRdb carries no J gene annotation; the J gene was assigned here by matching the DNA with germline. The CDR3 extends over 17 amino acids. CDR1 is GEAIGNYY, CDR2 EKD, per germline. The CDR3 spells CACDAVGDGGYTNKLIF. CDR3 coding DNA: TGTGCCTGTGACGCGGTGGGGGATGGGGGCTACACCAATAAACTCATCTTT.

As regards this clone: TCRdb's protein, taken from a much larger clone, differs from this DNA's translation at residue 9, likely owing to a read error; the protein displayed comes from the DNA. V usage is TRDV2 and J usage is TRDJ3; perhaps TRDD3 as D (6 bases). Matching the DNA to germline supplied the J gene, which TCRdb does not give. Per germline, CDR1 GEAIGNYY and CDR2 EKD. Trimming cost V 0 bases and J 5 bases, with 19 bases left between them. The CDR3 runs 19 residues. The CDR3 spells CACDTLGFRSYGDTRQMFF. The CDR3 nucleotides read TGTGCCTGTGACACCCTGGGGTTCCGTAGTTACGGGGACACCCGACAGATGTTTTTC.

A few counts support this clone. TCRdb shows a much larger clone's protein in place of this DNA's translation, and the two differ at residue 17, likely through a read error; the protein shown is translated from the DNA. This same CDR3 is encoded by further DNA sequences in the sample. The V gene reported is TRDV2; the J gene is uncalled; TRDD3 reflects the table's D call only, with no check against the DNA. The CDR3 is 20 residues long. Germline values: CDR1 GEAIGNYY, CDR2 EKD. Written as DNA, the CDR3 is TGTGCCTGTGACACCCTCCAACTGGGGGATACGGATTCGTACACCGATAACCTCATCTTT. Amino acid sequence: CACDTLQLGDTDSYTDNLIF.